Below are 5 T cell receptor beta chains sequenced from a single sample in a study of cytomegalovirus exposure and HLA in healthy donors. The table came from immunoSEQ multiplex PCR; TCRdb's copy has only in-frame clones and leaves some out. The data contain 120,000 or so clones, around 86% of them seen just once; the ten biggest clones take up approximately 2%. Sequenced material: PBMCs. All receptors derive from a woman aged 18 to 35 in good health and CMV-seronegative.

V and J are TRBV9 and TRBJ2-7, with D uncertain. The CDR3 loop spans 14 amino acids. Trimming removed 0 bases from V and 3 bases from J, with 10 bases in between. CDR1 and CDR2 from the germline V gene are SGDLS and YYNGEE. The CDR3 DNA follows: TGTGCCAGCAGCGTAGGTAGTAGTAGCTACGAGCAGTACTTC. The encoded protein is CASSVGSSSYEQYF.

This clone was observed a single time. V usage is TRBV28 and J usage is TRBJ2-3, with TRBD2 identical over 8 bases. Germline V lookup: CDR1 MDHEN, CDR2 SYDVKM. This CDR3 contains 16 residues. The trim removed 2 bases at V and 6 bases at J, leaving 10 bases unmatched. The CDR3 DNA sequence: TGTGCCAGCAGTTTAGGTGGAGCGGGAGATGTGGATACGCAGTATTTT. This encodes CASSLGGAGDVDTQYF.

The CDR3 protein is CASSESRVSTYEQYF. CDR3 nucleotides: TGTGCCAGCAGTGAATCTCGCGTCTCGACCTACGAGCAGTACTTC. The chain employs TRBV2 and TRBJ2-7, with D unresolved. Germline loops: CDR1 SNHLY, CDR2 FYNNEI. CDR3 length equals 15 residues. V gave up 2 bases and J gave up 2 bases, with 13 bases separating them.

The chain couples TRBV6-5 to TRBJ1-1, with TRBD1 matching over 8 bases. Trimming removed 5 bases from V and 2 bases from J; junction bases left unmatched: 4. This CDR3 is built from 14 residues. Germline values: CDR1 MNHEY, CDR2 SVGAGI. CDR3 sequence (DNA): TGTGCCAGCAGTCCGGACAGGGAAAACACTGAAGCTTTCTTT. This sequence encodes CASSPDRENTEAFF.

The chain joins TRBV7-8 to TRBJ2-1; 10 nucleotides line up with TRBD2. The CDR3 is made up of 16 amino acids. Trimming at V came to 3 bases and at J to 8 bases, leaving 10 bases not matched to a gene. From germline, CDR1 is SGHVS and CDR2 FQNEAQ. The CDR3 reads CASSFSSSGRRDEQFF. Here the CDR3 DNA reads TGTGCCAGCAGCTTTAGCTCTAGCGGGAGAAGAGATGAGCAGTTCTTC.